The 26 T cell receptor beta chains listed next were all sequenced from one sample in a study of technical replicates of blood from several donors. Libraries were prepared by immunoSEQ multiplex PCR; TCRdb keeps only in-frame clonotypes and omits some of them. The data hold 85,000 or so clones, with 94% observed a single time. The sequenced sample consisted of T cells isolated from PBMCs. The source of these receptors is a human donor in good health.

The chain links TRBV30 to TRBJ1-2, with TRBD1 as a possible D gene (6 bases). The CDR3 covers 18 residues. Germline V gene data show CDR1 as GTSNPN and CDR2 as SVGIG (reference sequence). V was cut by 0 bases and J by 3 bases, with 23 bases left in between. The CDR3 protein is CAWSVLPLRKGVDYGYTF. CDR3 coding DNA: TGTGCCTGGAGTGTACTCCCCCTCCGGAAGGGGGTTGACTATGGCTACACCTTC. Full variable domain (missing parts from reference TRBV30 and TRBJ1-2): SQTIHQWPATLVQPVGSPLSLECTVEGTSNPNLYWYRQAAGRGLQLLFYSVGIGQISSEVPQNLSASRPQDRQFILSSKKLLLSDSGFYLCAWSVLPLRKGVDYGYTFGSGTRLTVV.

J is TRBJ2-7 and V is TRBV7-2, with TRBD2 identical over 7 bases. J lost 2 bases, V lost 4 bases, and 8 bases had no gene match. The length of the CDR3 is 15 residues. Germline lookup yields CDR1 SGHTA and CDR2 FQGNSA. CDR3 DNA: TGTGCCAGCAGCTACCTAGCGGCCGAGCCCTACGAGCAGTACTTC. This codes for CASSYLAAEPYEQYF.

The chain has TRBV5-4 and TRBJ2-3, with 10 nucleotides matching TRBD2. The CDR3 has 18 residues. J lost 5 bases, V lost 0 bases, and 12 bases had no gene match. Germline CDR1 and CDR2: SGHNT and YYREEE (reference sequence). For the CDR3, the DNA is TGTGCCAGCAGCTTGGGGGCGCGGAGCGGGGGGGCGGGAGATACGCAGTATTTT. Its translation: CASSLGARSGGAGDTQYF. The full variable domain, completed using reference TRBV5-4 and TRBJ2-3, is ETGVTQSPTHLIKTRGQQVTLRCSSQSGHNTVSWYQQALGQGPQFIFQYYREEENGRGNFPPRFSGLQFPNYSSELNVNALELDDSALYLCASSLGARSGGAGDTQYFGPGTRLTVL.

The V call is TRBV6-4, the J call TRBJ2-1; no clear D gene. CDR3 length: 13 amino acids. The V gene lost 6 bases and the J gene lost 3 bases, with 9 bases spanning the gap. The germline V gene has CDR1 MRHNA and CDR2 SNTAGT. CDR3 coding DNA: TGTGCCAGCAGCCTAGAGCACTACAATGAGCAGTTCTTC. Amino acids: CASSLEHYNEQFF.

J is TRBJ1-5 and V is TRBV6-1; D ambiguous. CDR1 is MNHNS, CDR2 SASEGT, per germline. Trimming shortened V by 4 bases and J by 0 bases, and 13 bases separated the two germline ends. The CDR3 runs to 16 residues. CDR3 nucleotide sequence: TGTGCCAGCAGTGGCGCTGTTTCATATAGCAATCAGCCCCAGCATTTT. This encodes CASSGAVSYSNQPQHF.

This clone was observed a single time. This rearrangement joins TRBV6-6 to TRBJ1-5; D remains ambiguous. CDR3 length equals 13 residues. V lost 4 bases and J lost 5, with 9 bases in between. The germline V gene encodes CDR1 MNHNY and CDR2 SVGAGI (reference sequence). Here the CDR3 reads CASSSRLDQPQHF. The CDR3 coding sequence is TGTGCCAGCAGTTCCAGGTTGGATCAGCCCCAGCATTTT.

This CDR3 reads CASSLIRGPYEQYF. The CDR3 DNA follows: TGTGCCAGCAGCTTAATCAGGGGTCCCTACGAGCAGTACTTC. This sequence joins TRBV7-8 and TRBJ2-7; a weak D match, TRBD1 (6 bases). The germline V gene has CDR1 SGHVS and CDR2 FQNEAQ. CDR3 size: 14 residues. V dropped 2 bases and J dropped 2 bases, with 10 bases sitting between them.

CDR3 DNA: TGCGCCAGCAGCCAAGATCGCTTCGGACTAGCGGACATCAATGAGCAGTTCTTC. Its translation: CASSQDRFGLADINEQFF. This rearrangement joins TRBV4-1 to TRBJ2-1; 10 nucleotides agree with TRBD2. J gave up 6 bases and V 0 bases, and 11 bases lay outside the gene matches. CDR1 is MGHRA, CDR2 YSYEKL, per germline. This CDR3 has 18 amino acids.

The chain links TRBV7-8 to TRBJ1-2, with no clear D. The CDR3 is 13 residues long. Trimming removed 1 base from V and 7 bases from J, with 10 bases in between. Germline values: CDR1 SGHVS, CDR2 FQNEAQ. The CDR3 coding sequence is TGTGCCAGCAGCTTAGAAGTAGCGGCTGGCTACACCTTC. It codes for CASSLEVAAGYTF.

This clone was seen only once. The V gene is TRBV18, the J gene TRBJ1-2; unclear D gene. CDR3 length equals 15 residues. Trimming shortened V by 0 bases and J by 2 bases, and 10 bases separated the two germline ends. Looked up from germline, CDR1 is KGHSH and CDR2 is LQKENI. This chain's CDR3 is CASSPPPGLNYGYTF. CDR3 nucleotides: TGTGCCAGCTCACCACCGCCAGGCCTCAACTATGGCTACACCTTC.

CDR3 amino acids: CASRQGAWDIQYF. The CDR3 DNA follows: TGTGCCAGCAGACAGGGGGCCTGGGACATTCAGTACTTC. The chain couples TRBV2 to TRBJ2-4; 9 bases line up with TRBD1. This CDR3 has 13 amino acids. Germline V gene lookup returns CDR1 SNHLY and CDR2 FYNNEI. The trim removed 6 bases at V and 8 bases at J, leaving 5 bases unmatched.

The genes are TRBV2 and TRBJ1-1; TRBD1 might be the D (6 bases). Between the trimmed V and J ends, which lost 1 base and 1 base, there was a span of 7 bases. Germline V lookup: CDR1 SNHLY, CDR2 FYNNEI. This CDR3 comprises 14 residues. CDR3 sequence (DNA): TGTGCCAGCAGTGAAGGGACAGAGAACACTGAAGCTTTCTTT. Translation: CASSEGTENTEAFF.

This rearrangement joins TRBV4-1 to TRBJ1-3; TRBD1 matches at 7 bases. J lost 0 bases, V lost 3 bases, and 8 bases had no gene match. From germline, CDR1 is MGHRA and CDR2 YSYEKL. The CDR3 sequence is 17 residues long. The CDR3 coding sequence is TGCGCCAGCAGCCAGACGGGACAGCCTCGCTCTGGAAACACCATATATTTT. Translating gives CASSQTGQPRSGNTIYF.

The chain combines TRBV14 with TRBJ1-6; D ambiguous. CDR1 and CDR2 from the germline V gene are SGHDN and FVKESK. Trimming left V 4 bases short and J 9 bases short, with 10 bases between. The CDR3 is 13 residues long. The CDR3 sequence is CASSPRRISPLHF. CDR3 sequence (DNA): TGTGCCAGCAGCCCACGGCGGATTTCACCCCTCCACTTT.

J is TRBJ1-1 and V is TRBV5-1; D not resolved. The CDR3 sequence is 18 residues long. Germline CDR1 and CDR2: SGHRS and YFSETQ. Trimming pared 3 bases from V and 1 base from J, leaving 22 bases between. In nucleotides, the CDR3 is TGCGCCAGCAGCTCGCAAGGCGATTCGGGGTATACGAACACTGAAGCTTTCTTT. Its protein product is CASSSQGDSGYTNTEAFF.

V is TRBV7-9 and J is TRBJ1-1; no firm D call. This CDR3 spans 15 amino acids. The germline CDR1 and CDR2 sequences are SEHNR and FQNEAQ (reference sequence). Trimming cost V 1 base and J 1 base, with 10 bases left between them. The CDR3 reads CASSLGPATNTEAFF. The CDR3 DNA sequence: TGTGCCAGCAGCTTAGGTCCAGCGACGAACACTGAAGCTTTCTTT.

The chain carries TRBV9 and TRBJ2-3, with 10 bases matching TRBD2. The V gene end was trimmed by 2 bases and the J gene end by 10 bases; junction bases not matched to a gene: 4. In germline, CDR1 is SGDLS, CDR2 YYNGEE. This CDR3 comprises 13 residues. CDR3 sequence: CASSVGLAAAQYF. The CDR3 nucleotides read TGTGCCAGCAGCGTCGGACTAGCGGCCGCGCAGTATTTT.

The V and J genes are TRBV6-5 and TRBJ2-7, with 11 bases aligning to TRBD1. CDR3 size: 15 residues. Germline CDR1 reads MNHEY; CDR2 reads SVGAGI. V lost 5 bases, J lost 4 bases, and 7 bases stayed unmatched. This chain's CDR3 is CASSHSGTGGYEQYF. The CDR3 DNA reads TGTGCCAGCAGTCATTCCGGGACAGGGGGATACGAGCAGTACTTC.

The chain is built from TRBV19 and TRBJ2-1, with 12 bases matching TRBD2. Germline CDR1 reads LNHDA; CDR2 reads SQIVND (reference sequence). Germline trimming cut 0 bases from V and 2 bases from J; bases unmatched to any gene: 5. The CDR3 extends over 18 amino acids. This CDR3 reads CASSIEGGTSGPYNEQFF. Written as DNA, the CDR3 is TGTGCCAGTAGTATAGAGGGCGGGACTAGCGGGCCCTACAATGAGCAGTTCTTC.

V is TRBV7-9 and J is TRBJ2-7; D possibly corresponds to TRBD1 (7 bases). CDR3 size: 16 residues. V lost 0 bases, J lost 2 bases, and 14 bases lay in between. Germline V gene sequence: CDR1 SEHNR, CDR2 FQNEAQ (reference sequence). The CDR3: CASSLARGTDTYEQYF. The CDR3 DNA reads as TGTGCCAGCAGCTTAGCGCGCGGGACAGATACCTACGAGCAGTACTTC.

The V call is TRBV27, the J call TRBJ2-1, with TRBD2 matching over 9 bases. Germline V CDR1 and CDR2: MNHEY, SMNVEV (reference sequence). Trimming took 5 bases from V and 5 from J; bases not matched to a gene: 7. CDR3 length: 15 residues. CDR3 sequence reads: CASSPPGLAHNEQFF. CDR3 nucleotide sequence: TGTGCCAGCAGTCCCCCGGGACTAGCCCACAATGAGCAGTTCTTC.

CDR3 nucleotides: TGTGCCAGCAGTTTTCTGGGACAGGGGGAAGAGACCCAGTACTTC. Its protein product is CASSFLGQGEETQYF. The V gene is TRBV27, the J gene TRBJ2-5, with 11 bases identical to TRBD1. Germline V gene sequence: CDR1 MNHEY, CDR2 SMNVEV (reference sequence). The CDR3 runs 15 residues. The V gene end was trimmed by 3 bases and the J gene end by 3 bases; junction bases not matched to a gene: 3.

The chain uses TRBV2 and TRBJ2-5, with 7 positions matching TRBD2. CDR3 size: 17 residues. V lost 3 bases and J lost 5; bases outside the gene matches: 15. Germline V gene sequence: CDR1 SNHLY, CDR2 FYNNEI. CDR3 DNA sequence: TGTGCCAGCAGTGAGTCTCCTCTGCGGACTAGTGGGGAGACCCAGTACTTC. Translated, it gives CASSESPLRTSGETQYF.

The CDR3 reads CASSLNAGLIGELFF. As DNA, the CDR3 is TGTGCCAGCAGCTTAAATGCGGGGCTTATCGGGGAGCTGTTTTTT. The chain combines TRBV7-3 with TRBJ2-2; D may be TRBD2 (6 bases). Trimming left V 1 base short and J 7 bases short, with 13 bases between. CDR3 size: 15 residues. Germline V lookup: CDR1 SGHTA, CDR2 FQGTGA.

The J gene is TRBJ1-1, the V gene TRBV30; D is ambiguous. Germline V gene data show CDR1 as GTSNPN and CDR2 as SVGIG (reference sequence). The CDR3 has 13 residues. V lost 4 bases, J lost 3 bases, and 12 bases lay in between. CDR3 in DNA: TGTGCCTGGACGTGGGAGTTACACACTGAAGCTTTCTTT. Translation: CAWTWELHTEAFF. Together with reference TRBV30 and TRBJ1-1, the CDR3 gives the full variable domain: SQTIHQWPATLVQPVGSPLSLECTVEGTSNPNLYWYRQAAGRGLQLLFYSVGIGQISSEVPQNLSASRPQDRQFILSSKKLLLSDSGFYLCAWTWELHTEAFFGQGTRLTVV.

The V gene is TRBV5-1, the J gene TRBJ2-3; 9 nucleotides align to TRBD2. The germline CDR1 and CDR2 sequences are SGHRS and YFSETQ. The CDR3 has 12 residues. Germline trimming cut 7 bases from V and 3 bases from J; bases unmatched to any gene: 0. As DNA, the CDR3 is TGCGCCAGCGCGGGGGGGACAGATACGCAGTATTTT. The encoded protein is CASAGGTDTQYF.